The rows below give T cell receptor beta chains drawn from one sample of a study of shared clonotypes between healthy human individuals. Profiling relied on immunoSEQ multiplex PCR, and the TCRdb table lists in-frame clones only, not all of them. The sample includes fewer than 3 million clones, approximately 90% of them seen just once. Material for sequencing was naive CD4+ T cells from PBMCs. These receptors all come from a young man in good health. Some clones in this sample may be carry-over from other donors' samples. Each CDR3 is given with its conserved first and last residue. The order of the fields is J gene, D gene, V gene, CDR3 protein, CDR3 DNA. A D gene is named only where the DNA matches it firmly.

TRBJ1-3 | NA | TRBV14 | CASSQERRGSIYF | TGTGCCAGCAGCCAAGAAAGGCGGGGGTCCATATATTTT
TRBJ1-2 | NA | TRBV7-2 | CASTSRGDAYGYTF | TGTGCCAGCACATCCAGGGGAGACGCCTATGGCTACACCTTC
TRBJ2-7 | NA | TRBV27 | CAAWAGSHEQYF | TGTGCCGCCTGGGCAGGGAGCCACGAGCAGTACTTC
TRBJ2-4 | NA | TRBV9 | CASSGQRAAGHGAKNIQYF | TGTGCCAGCAGCGGCCAAAGGGCAGCAGGACACGGTGCCAAAAACATTCAGTACTTC
TRBJ2-3 | NA | TRBV29-1 | CSVEQPADTQYF | TGCAGCGTTGAACAGCCAGCAGATACGCAGTATTTT
TRBJ2-7 | NA | TRBV5-4 | CASSTIQTQRDEQYF | TGTGCCAGCAGCACCATCCAGACCCAAAGGGACGAGCAGTACTTC
TRBJ1-2 | NA | TRBV19 | CASEGEGNYGYTF | TGTGCCAGTGAGGGGGAGGGGAACTATGGCTACACCTTC
TRBJ2-3 | NA | TRBV19 | CASSIGHRTDTQYF | TGTGCCAGTAGTATCGGTCACCGAACAGATACGCAGTATTTT
TRBJ1-2 | NA | TRBV19 | CASTSQGVFRYGYTF | TGTGCCAGCACCTCCCAAGGGGTTTTCCGCTATGGCTACACCTTC
TRBJ2-5 | TRBD2 | TRBV9 | CASSVTSGLARGETQYF | TGTGCCAGCAGCGTAACATCAGGACTAGCGAGGGGGGAGACCCAGTACTTC
TRBJ2-1 | TRBD2 | TRBV14 | CASSQILTSGRSDEQFF | TGTGCCAGCAGCCAAATTTTGACTAGCGGGAGATCTGATGAGCAGTTCTTC